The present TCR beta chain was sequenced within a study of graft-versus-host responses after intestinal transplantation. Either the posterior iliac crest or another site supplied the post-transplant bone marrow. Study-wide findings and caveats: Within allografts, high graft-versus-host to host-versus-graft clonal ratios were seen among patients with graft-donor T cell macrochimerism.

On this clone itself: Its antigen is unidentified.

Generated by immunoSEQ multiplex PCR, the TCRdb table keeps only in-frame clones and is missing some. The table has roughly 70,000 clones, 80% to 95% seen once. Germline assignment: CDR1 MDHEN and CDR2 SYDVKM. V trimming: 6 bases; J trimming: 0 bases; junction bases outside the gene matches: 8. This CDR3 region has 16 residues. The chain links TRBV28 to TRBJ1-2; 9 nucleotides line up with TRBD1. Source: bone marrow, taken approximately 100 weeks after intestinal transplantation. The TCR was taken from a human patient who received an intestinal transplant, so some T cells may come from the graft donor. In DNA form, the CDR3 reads TGTGCCAGCAGGTCTACAGGGGGCGCGGCTAACTATGGCTACACCTTC. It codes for CASRSTGGAANYGYTF.